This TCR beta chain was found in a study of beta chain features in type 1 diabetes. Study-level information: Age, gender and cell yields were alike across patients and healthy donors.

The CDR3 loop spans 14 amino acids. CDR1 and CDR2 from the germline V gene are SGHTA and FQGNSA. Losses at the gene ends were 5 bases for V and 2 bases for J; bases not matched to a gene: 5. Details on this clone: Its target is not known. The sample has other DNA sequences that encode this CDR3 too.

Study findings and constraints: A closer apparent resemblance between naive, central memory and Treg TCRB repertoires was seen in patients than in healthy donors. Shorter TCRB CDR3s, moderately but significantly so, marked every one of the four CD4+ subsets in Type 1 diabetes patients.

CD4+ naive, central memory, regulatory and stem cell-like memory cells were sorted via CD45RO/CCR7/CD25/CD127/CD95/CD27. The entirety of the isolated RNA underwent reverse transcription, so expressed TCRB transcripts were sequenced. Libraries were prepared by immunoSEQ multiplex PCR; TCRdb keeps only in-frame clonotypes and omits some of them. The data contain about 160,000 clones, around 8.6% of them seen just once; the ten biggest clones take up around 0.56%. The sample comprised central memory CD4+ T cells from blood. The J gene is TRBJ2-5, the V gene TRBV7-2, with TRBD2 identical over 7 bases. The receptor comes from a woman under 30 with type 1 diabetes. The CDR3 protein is CASSLSSGQETQYF. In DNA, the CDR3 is TGTGCCAGCAGCCTCTCTAGCGGACAAGAGACCCAGTACTTC.